Shown below are 17 T cell receptor beta chains from a single sample sequenced in a study of shared clonotypes between healthy human individuals. Data came from immunoSEQ multiplex PCR; TCRdb stores just in-frame clones and leaves some out. Among about 460,000 clones, around 77% were seen once, and the ten largest hold 12%. Material: PBMCs. These receptors all come from a woman between 40 and 50 years old in good health. Some clones in this sample may be carry-over from other donors' samples.

This chain uses TRBV19 with TRBJ1-2; D is undetermined. Germline CDR1 is LNHDA and CDR2 is SQIVND (reference sequence). The length of the CDR3 is 15 residues. V was clipped by 5 bases and J by 5 bases, with 18 bases between them. The CDR3 DNA is TGTGCCAGTAGTCCTTCGGCAGGCTCGAGGTATGGCTACACCTTC. This translates into CASSPSAGSRYGYTF.

The chain joins TRBV5-4 to TRBJ2-1; D assignment may be TRBD1 or TRBD2 (5 bases each). This CDR3 spans 15 amino acids. The germline CDR1 and CDR2 sequences are SGHNT and YYREEE (reference sequence). Deletions cut 0 bases from V and 7 bases from J, with 14 bases between. The DNA of the CDR3 is TGTGCCAGCAGCTTGGATCGTCTAGCAGGGAATGAGCAGTTCTTC. As protein: CASSLDRLAGNEQFF.

The chain joins TRBV7-4 to TRBJ2-7; 11 bases fit TRBD2. This CDR3 contains 16 residues. The V gene's germline CDR1 is SGHVT and CDR2 SQSDAQ. V lost 0 bases to trimming and J lost 2 bases; unmatched junction nucleotides: 3. This CDR3 is CASSLAGLADAYEQYF. The CDR3 coding sequence is TGTGCCAGCAGCTTAGCGGGACTAGCGGATGCCTACGAGCAGTACTTC.

The chain combines TRBV6-4 with TRBJ2-4; TRBD1 matches 9 bases. Germline V gene data show CDR1 as MRHNA and CDR2 as SNTAGT. Trimming took 0 bases from V and 1 from J; bases not matched to a gene: 4. This CDR3 is built from 17 residues. Written as DNA, the CDR3 is TGTGCCAGCAGTGACTCTCACAGGGGGCATGCCAAAAACATTCAGTACTTC. Its protein product is CASSDSHRGHAKNIQYF.

The chain is built from TRBV28 and TRBJ2-5; D is possibly TRBD1 (5 bases). Germline V gene data show CDR1 as MDHEN and CDR2 as SYDVKM. The length of the CDR3 is 14 residues. Trimming removed 2 bases at V and 3 bases at J, with 10 bases between. The CDR3: CASSLRRVEETQYF. For the CDR3, the DNA is TGTGCCAGCAGTTTACGCAGGGTTGAAGAGACCCAGTACTTC.

V usage is TRBV4-1 and J usage is TRBJ2-7, with 8 bases identical to TRBD2. Trimming at V came to 4 bases and at J to 3 bases, leaving 5 bases not matched to a gene. This CDR3 region has 14 residues. CDR1 is MGHRA and CDR2 is YSYEKL in the germline V gene. This CDR3 is CASSRGTSVYEQYF. In nucleotides, the CDR3 is TGCGCCAGCAGCCGAGGGACTAGTGTCTACGAGCAGTACTTC.

A remark on this clone: A read error is the likely source, as a far larger clone sits one nucleotide away. Other DNA sequences within the sample encode an identical CDR3. The V and J genes are TRBV30 and TRBJ2-2, with a weak D call TRBD2 (6 bases). Trimming cost V 2 bases and J 0 bases, with 10 bases left between them. The CDR3 length is 15 residues. Germline V gene lookup returns CDR1 GTSNPN and CDR2 SVGIG (reference sequence). CDR3 protein: CAWSPGLANTGELFF. For the CDR3, the DNA is TGTGCCTGGAGTCCGGGACTGGCGAACACCGGGGAGCTGTTTTTT.

The rearrangement joins TRBV11-2 to TRBJ2-7, with 10 positions matching TRBD2. With V trimmed by 1 base and J by 2 bases, 2 bases remained unmatched. There are 15 residues in the CDR3. Germline lookup yields CDR1 SGHAT and CDR2 FQNNGV. The CDR3 DNA follows: TGTGCCAGCAGCTTAGCTAGCGGGAGCCCCTACGAGCAGTACTTC. This codes for CASSLASGSPYEQYF. Looking up the rest from reference TRBV11-2 and TRBJ2-7 gives the full variable domain: EAGVAQSPRYKIIEKRQSVAFWCNPISGHATLYWYQQILGQGPKLLIQFQNNGVVDDSQLPKDRFSAERLKGVDSTLKIQPAKLEDSAVYLCASSLASGSPYEQYFGPGTRLTVT.

The table lists this clone with a count of one. The chain uses TRBV7-2 and TRBJ1-1; D unclear. CDR3 length equals 17 residues. Germline V gene lookup returns CDR1 SGHTA and CDR2 FQGNSA. Trimming shortened V by 1 base and J by 1 base, and 16 bases separated the two germline ends. CDR3 region: CASSLVAGRIKNTEAFF. As DNA, the CDR3 is TGTGCCAGCAGCTTAGTGGCAGGCAGGATAAAGAACACTGAAGCTTTCTTT.

This clone has a single count. V usage is TRBV28 and J usage is TRBJ2-5, with TRBD1 identical over 7 bases. Germline trimming cut 10 bases from V and 3 bases from J; bases unmatched to any gene: 23. Germline-derived CDR1 and CDR2 are MDHEN and SYDVKM. The CDR3 length is 18 residues. The CDR3 loop is CATPVPRQGFYGEETQYF. CDR3 nucleotide sequence: TGTGCCACCCCGGTCCCGAGACAGGGTTTTTACGGCGAAGAGACCCAGTACTTC. Full variable domain (outside the CDR3, taken from reference TRBV28 and TRBJ2-5): DVKVTQSSRYLVKRTGEKVFLECVQDMDHENMFWYRQDPGLGLRLIYFSYDVKMKEKGDIPEGYSVSREKKERFSLILESASTNQTSMYLCATPVPRQGFYGEETQYFGPGTRLLVL.

Concerning this clone itself: A much larger clone lies a single base off, so this may be a read error. The chain is built from TRBV5-1 and TRBJ2-6; TRBD1 is a possible D gene (5 bases). Germline loops: CDR1 SGHRS, CDR2 YFSETQ. The CDR3 is 14 residues long. Here the CDR3 reads CASSLGSGANGLTF. The CDR3 DNA sequence: TGCGCCAGCAGCTTGGGCTCTGGGGCCAACGGCCTGACTTTC.

The chain combines TRBV28 with TRBJ2-7; 8 nucleotides line up with TRBD2. Trimming took 6 bases from V and 2 from J; bases not matched to a gene: 9. CDR1 MDHEN and CDR2 SYDVKM come from the germline V gene. The CDR3 consists of 15 residues. CDR3 protein: CASSLTSGATYEQYF. In DNA, the CDR3 is TGTGCCAGCAGCCTCACTAGCGGAGCGACCTACGAGCAGTACTTC. Filled out from reference TRBV28 and TRBJ2-7, the complete variable domain reads DVKVTQSSRYLVKRTGEKVFLECVQDMDHENMFWYRQDPGLGLRLIYFSYDVKMKEKGDIPEGYSVSREKKERFSLILESASTNQTSMYLCASSLTSGATYEQYFGPGTRLTVT.

A few counts support this clone. This CDR3 reads CASSVGQVIQETQYF. The CDR3 region has the DNA TGTGCCAGCAGTGTCGGACAGGTCATACAAGAGACCCAGTACTTC. This chain connects TRBV2 to TRBJ2-5, with TRBD1 identical over 7 bases. Germline CDR1 reads SNHLY; CDR2 reads FYNNEI. The CDR3 is 15 residues long. Trimming took 4 bases from V and 2 from J; bases not matched to a gene: 7. Together with reference TRBV2 and TRBJ2-5, the CDR3 gives the full variable domain: EPEVTQTPSHQVTQMGQEVILRCVPISNHLYFYWYRQILGQKVEFLVSFYNNEISEKSEIFDDQFSVERPDGSNFTLKIRSTKLEDSAMYFCASSVGQVIQETQYFGPGTRLLVL.

This clone was observed a single time. The chain has TRBV7-3 and TRBJ2-1; TRBD2 aligns across 12 bases. The CDR3 is made up of 15 amino acids. CDR1 and CDR2 from the germline V gene are SGHTA and FQGTGA. Trimming at V came to 5 bases and at J to 8 bases, leaving 7 bases not matched to a gene. DNA for the CDR3: TGTGCCAGCAGCCCGAGACTAGCGGGGGCTGATGAGCAGTTCTTC. This sequence encodes CASSPRLAGADEQFF.

Remarks on this clone: A far larger clone is just one base off, so this is likely a read error. The V gene is TRBV11-1, the J gene TRBJ2-7; TRBD2 matches 13 bases. This CDR3 has 16 amino acids. The germline V gene has CDR1 SGHAT and CDR2 FQDESV (reference sequence). CDR3 DNA: TGTGCCTGCAGCCTCACCGGGACTAGCGGGACCTACGAGCAGTACTTC. Protein sequence: CACSLTGTSGTYEQYF.

This clone was found a few times. The gene calls are TRBV5-1 and TRBJ2-3; 9 nucleotides line up with TRBD2. Germline lookup yields CDR1 SGHRS and CDR2 YFSETQ. This CDR3 comprises 15 residues. V trimming: 4 bases; J trimming: 2 bases; junction bases outside the gene matches: 5. This CDR3 reads CASSLRTSDTDTQYF. The CDR3 coding sequence is TGCGCCAGCAGCCTACGGACTAGCGACACAGATACGCAGTATTTT.

The V gene is TRBV7-8, the J gene TRBJ1-1; 9 nucleotides agree with TRBD1. There are 15 residues in the CDR3. Germline V CDR1 and CDR2: SGHVS, FQNEAQ. V lost 6 bases and J lost 4; bases outside the gene matches: 9. CDR3 DNA: TGTGCCAGCAGATACAGACAGGGGGAAAGCACTGAAGCTTTCTTT. Its translation: CASRYRQGESTEAFF.